The 30 T cell receptor beta chains below come from one sample, sequenced in a study of cytomegalovirus exposure and HLA in healthy donors. The PCR made use of 60 Vbeta and 13 Jbeta primers. The table came from immunoSEQ multiplex PCR; TCRdb's copy has only in-frame clones and leaves some out. The repertoire holds about 200,000 clones, with around 83% as singletons. The sequencing input was PBMCs. Receptors originate from a woman aged 45-65 years in good health and CMV-seropositive.

The chain is built from TRBV19 and TRBJ1-1; 9 bases line up with TRBD1. Trimming cost V 8 bases and J 4 bases; bases outside gene matches: 11. Germline V gene sequence: CDR1 LNHDA, CDR2 SQIVND (reference sequence). This CDR3 region has 15 residues. The CDR3 region is CASATGGAGVTEAFF. CDR3 sequence (DNA): TGTGCCAGTGCTACAGGGGGCGCGGGCGTCACTGAAGCTTTCTTT.

The chain links TRBV7-2 to TRBJ2-4; the D gene is possibly TRBD2 (5 bases). Trimming left V 5 bases short and J 5 bases short, with 7 bases between. The CDR3 totals 12 residues. Germline V gene lookup returns CDR1 SGHTA and CDR2 FQGNSA. The CDR3 here is CASSQRQNIQYF. The CDR3 DNA follows: TGTGCCAGCAGCCAGCGGCAAAACATTCAGTACTTC.

J is TRBJ2-1 and V is TRBV7-9; the D is unclear. The CDR3 contains 15 residues. Germline assignment: CDR1 SEHNR and CDR2 FQNEAQ (reference sequence). The V end was cut by 5 bases, the J end by 8 bases, with 19 bases between. DNA of the CDR3: TGTGCCAGCAGCCCATCGTTAGTTCTCGTCGATGAGCAGTTCTTC. Amino acids: CASSPSLVLVDEQFF.

This sequence joins TRBV10-3 and TRBJ2-1, with 10 bases that match TRBD1. With V trimmed by 4 bases and J by 6 bases, 9 bases remained unmatched. Germline V gives CDR1 ENHRY, CDR2 SYGVKD. The CDR3 is made up of 16 amino acids. The CDR3, as DNA: TGTGCCATCAGTGTCACCGGGACAGGGGCCCTCAATGAGCAGTTCTTC. This sequence encodes CAISVTGTGALNEQFF.

This chain links TRBV6-1 with TRBJ2-6, with a weak D call TRBD2 (6 bases). This CDR3 region has 16 residues. Trimming took 3 bases from V and 0 from J, leaving 9 bases between them. The V gene's germline CDR1 is MNHNS and CDR2 SASEGT. CDR3 in amino acids: CASSEEGLSGANVLTF. DNA for the CDR3: TGTGCCAGCAGTGAGGAGGGCCTCTCTGGGGCCAACGTCCTGACTTTC.

The chain joins TRBV5-4 to TRBJ2-5, with 11 bases lining up with TRBD2. Germline V gene lookup returns CDR1 SGHNT and CDR2 YYREEE (reference sequence). The CDR3 covers 17 residues. With 0 bases clipped from V and 2 bases from J, the junction kept 6 bases outside the gene matches. The CDR3 DNA follows: TGTGCCAGCAGCTTGGGGGGGGGACTAGCGGAACAAGAGACCCAGTACTTC. It encodes CASSLGGGLAEQETQYF.

This clone has just a few counts. The rearrangement links TRBV5-6 to TRBJ2-1, with D possibly TRBD2 on 6 matching bases. Trimming stripped 4 bases from V and 3 bases from J, with 20 bases between. Germline V gene sequence: CDR1 SGHDT, CDR2 YYEEEE. The CDR3 length is 17 residues. CDR3 DNA sequence: TGTGCCAGCAGCCCAACGACTAGTTCCCTCGACTACAATGAGCAGTTCTTC. Its translation: CASSPTTSSLDYNEQFF.

The sample holds one count of this clone. V gene TRBV20-1 combines with J gene TRBJ2-1; D remains unclear. Looked up from germline, CDR1 is DFQATT and CDR2 is SNEGSKA (reference sequence). CDR3 length: 10 amino acids. Trimming removed 6 bases from V and 4 bases from J, with 4 bases in between. The CDR3 bases are TGCAGTGCCTCGTACAATGAGCAGTTCTTC. Protein product: CSASYNEQFF.

V and J are TRBV10-3 and TRBJ2-1; TRBD2 matches 11 bases. Germline V CDR1 and CDR2: ENHRY, SYGVKD. The CDR3 totals 14 residues. V lost 6 bases to trimming and J lost 2 bases; unmatched junction nucleotides: 0. This CDR3 is CAIRTSGTYNEQFF. The CDR3 nucleotides are TGTGCCATCAGGACTAGCGGGACCTACAATGAGCAGTTCTTC.

The chain is built from TRBV7-2 and TRBJ1-6, with 12 nucleotides matching TRBD1. J gave up 10 bases and V 5 bases, and 9 bases lay outside the gene matches. Germline V lookup: CDR1 SGHTA, CDR2 FQGNSA. There are 16 residues in the CDR3. This chain's CDR3 is CASSQTGTGGRSPLHF. CDR3 DNA: TGTGCCAGCAGCCAAACTGGGACAGGGGGCCGGTCACCCCTCCACTTT. The full variable domain, completed using reference TRBV7-2 and TRBJ1-6, is GAGVSQSPSNKVTEKGKDVELRCDPISGHTALYWYRQSLGQGLEFLIYFQGNSAPDKSGLPSDRFSAERTGGSVSTLTIQRTQQEDSAVYLCASSQTGTGGRSPLHFGNGTRLTVT.

This clone has more than one count but fewer than ten. V is TRBV29-1 and J is TRBJ2-1, with D perhaps matching TRBD2 (5 bases). The germline gives CDR1 SQVTM, CDR2 ANQGSEA. There are 11 residues in the CDR3. Trimming pared 4 bases from V and 11 bases from J, leaving 12 bases between. CDR3 sequence reads: CSVVGRGKQFF. The CDR3 bases are TGCAGCGTTGTGGGGAGAGGGAAGCAGTTCTTC.

The chain employs TRBV18 and TRBJ2-1, with TRBD1 matching over 11 bases. The CDR3 contains 15 residues. The junction had 2 bases not matched to a gene; V was cut back by 3 bases and J by 4 bases. Per germline, CDR1 KGHSH and CDR2 LQKENI. The CDR3 region is CASSPGTGGYNEQFF. Here the CDR3 DNA reads TGTGCCAGCTCACCCGGGACAGGGGGATACAATGAGCAGTTCTTC.

The genes are TRBV4-1 and TRBJ2-7; D may be TRBD1 (6 bases). V dropped 2 bases and J dropped 5 bases, with 19 bases sitting between them. The V gene's germline CDR1 is MGHRA and CDR2 YSYEKL. The CDR3 spans 16 residues. This chain's CDR3 is CASSQSIGQGSNEQYF. The CDR3 DNA reads TGCGCCAGCAGCCAAAGTATAGGGCAGGGGAGTAACGAGCAGTACTTC.

The V and J genes are TRBV6-1 and TRBJ2-2; TRBD2 agrees at 7 bases. Germline values: CDR1 MNHNS, CDR2 SASEGT. The J segment lost 6 bases and the V segment lost 0 bases, leaving 4 bases of the junction unmatched. This CDR3 has 15 amino acids. This CDR3 reads CASSEAGRAAGELFF. CDR3 sequence (DNA): TGTGCCAGCAGTGAAGCGGGGAGGGCGGCCGGGGAGCTGTTTTTT.

The rearrangement joins TRBV6-5 to TRBJ2-1; no reliable D call. The CDR3 sequence is 12 residues long. Trimming took off 10 bases at V and 6 bases at J, with 13 bases between the two ends. Germline loops: CDR1 MNHEY, CDR2 SVGAGI. The CDR3 DNA sequence: TGTGCCACCACCCCGCCGGGCAATGAGCAGTTCTTC. Protein: CATTPPGNEQFF.

The chain links TRBV28 to TRBJ2-1; TRBD2 is a possible D gene (6 bases). V gave up 4 bases and J gave up 9 bases, with 16 bases separating them. The CDR3 has 14 residues. The germline gives CDR1 MDHEN, CDR2 SYDVKM. The CDR3 sequence is CASSSPPGGGEQFF. Here the CDR3 DNA reads TGTGCCAGCAGTTCTCCCCCCGGGGGAGGTGAGCAGTTCTTC. Looking up the rest from reference TRBV28 and TRBJ2-1 gives the full variable domain: DVKVTQSSRYLVKRTGEKVFLECVQDMDHENMFWYRQDPGLGLRLIYFSYDVKMKEKGDIPEGYSVSREKKERFSLILESASTNQTSMYLCASSSPPGGGEQFFGPGTRLTVL.

The chain combines TRBV6-5 with TRBJ1-2, with 8 bases that match TRBD1. J lost 8 bases, V lost 6 bases, and 5 bases had no gene match. CDR1 is MNHEY and CDR2 is SVGAGI in the germline V gene. This CDR3 region has 12 residues. The CDR3 DNA follows: TGTGCCAGCAGCCTAAGGACAGGGGGCTACACCTTC. Translating gives CASSLRTGGYTF.

V gene TRBV25-1 combines with J gene TRBJ2-3; D is unresolved. V was cut by 8 bases and J by 0 bases, with 9 bases left in between. Germline V gives CDR1 MGHDK, CDR2 SYGVNS. This CDR3 is built from 13 residues. DNA of the CDR3: TGTGCCAGCGGGCTCCCTAGCACAGATACGCAGTATTTT. Protein sequence: CASGLPSTDTQYF.

This chain uses TRBV19 with TRBJ2-1; 7 nucleotides match TRBD1. Losses at the gene ends were 9 bases for V and 13 bases for J; bases not matched to a gene: 9. Looked up from germline, CDR1 is LNHDA and CDR2 is SQIVND (reference sequence). The CDR3 consists of 11 residues. The CDR3 reads CASRTGTVQFF. For the CDR3, the DNA is TGTGCCAGCAGAACTGGGACAGTCCAGTTCTTC.

This clone was observed once. The chain recombines TRBV27 with TRBJ2-7; the match to TRBD2 covers 9 bases. The trim removed 6 bases at V and 2 bases at J, leaving 5 bases unmatched. Germline V gene sequence: CDR1 MNHEY, CDR2 SMNVEV (reference sequence). CDR3 length: 14 amino acids. The CDR3 sequence is CASSRLADPYEQYF. CDR3 coding DNA: TGTGCCAGCAGCCGACTAGCGGATCCCTACGAGCAGTACTTC.

J is TRBJ2-1 and V is TRBV5-1, with 8 nucleotides matching TRBD2. J was trimmed by 4 bases and V by 4 bases; bases with no gene match: 7. The CDR3 contains 15 residues. CDR1 is SGHRS, CDR2 YFSETQ, per germline. The CDR3 loop reads CASSHLAGTYNEQFF. The CDR3, as DNA: TGCGCCAGCAGCCACCTAGCGGGCACTTACAATGAGCAGTTCTTC.

CDR3 sequence reads: CASSLALTGAGNTIYF. CDR3 sequence (DNA): TGTGCCAGCAGCTTAGCGCTAACAGGGGCAGGAAACACCATATATTTT. The chain carries TRBV7-8 and TRBJ1-3; 7 bases line up with TRBD1. The length of the CDR3 is 16 residues. Per the germline V gene, CDR1 is SGHVS and CDR2 is FQNEAQ. Trimming cost V 0 bases and J 4 bases; bases outside gene matches: 6.

The rearrangement links TRBV7-9 to TRBJ2-1; D is unresolved. CDR3 length equals 14 residues. Trimming shortened V by 3 bases and J by 5 bases, and 11 bases separated the two germline ends. CDR1 SEHNR and CDR2 FQNEAQ come from the germline V gene (reference sequence). CDR3 sequence: CASSFQDSHNEQFF. The CDR3 DNA sequence: TGTGCCAGCAGCTTCCAAGACTCGCACAATGAGCAGTTCTTC. Filled out from reference TRBV7-9 and TRBJ2-1, the complete variable domain reads DTGVSQNPRHKITKRGQNVTFRCDPISEHNRLYWYRQTLGQGPEFLTYFQNEAQLEKSRLLSDRFSAERPKGSFSTLEIQRTEQGDSAMYLCASSFQDSHNEQFFGPGTRLTVL.

The chain has TRBV10-2 and TRBJ2-7; D possibly corresponds to TRBD1 (6 bases). V gave up 6 bases and J gave up 3 bases, with 15 bases separating them. The CDR3 extends over 14 amino acids. The V gene's germline CDR1 is WSHSY and CDR2 SAAADI. The CDR3 DNA follows: TGCGCCAGCAGGGATGGCCAGGGGAACTACGAGCAGTACTTC. Encoded protein: CASRDGQGNYEQYF.

The J gene is TRBJ2-1, the V gene TRBV29-1, with 8 bases matching TRBD1. The CDR3 has 15 amino acids. V was pared by 2 bases and J by 6 bases, with 9 bases of the junction left unmatched. Germline CDR1 is SQVTM and CDR2 is ANQGSEA. The chain's CDR3 is CSVEFGQGLVNEQFF. The CDR3, as DNA: TGCAGCGTTGAATTTGGACAGGGACTGGTCAATGAGCAGTTCTTC.

This clone appeared a single time. This sequence joins TRBV27 and TRBJ2-5; 11 nucleotides agree with TRBD2. Germline lookup yields CDR1 MNHEY and CDR2 SMNVEV (reference sequence). The CDR3 has 14 amino acids. After removal of 6 bases from V and 4 bases from J, the junction contained 4 bases not matched to a gene. This chain's CDR3 is CASRLAGGGETQYF. The CDR3 bases are TGTGCCAGCAGATTAGCGGGGGGGGGAGAGACCCAGTACTTC.

V gene TRBV10-3 combines with J gene TRBJ2-1; 12 positions agree with TRBD2. CDR1 and CDR2 from the germline V gene are ENHRY and SYGVKD. The CDR3 has 15 residues. The J segment lost 4 bases and the V segment lost 6 bases, leaving 4 bases of the junction unmatched. The CDR3 here is CAIREGTSGYNEQFF. The DNA of the CDR3 is TGTGCCATCAGGGAAGGGACTAGCGGGTACAATGAGCAGTTCTTC.

V usage is TRBV2 and J usage is TRBJ2-2, with 11 bases matching TRBD2. Looked up from germline, CDR1 is SNHLY and CDR2 is FYNNEI. The CDR3 is made up of 14 amino acids. The trim removed 6 bases at V and 7 bases at J, leaving 4 bases unmatched. CDR3 DNA sequence: TGTGCCAGCAGGACTAGCGGGATAATCGGGGAGCTGTTTTTT. It codes for CASRTSGIIGELFF. Full variable domain (missing parts from reference TRBV2 and TRBJ2-2): EPEVTQTPSHQVTQMGQEVILRCVPISNHLYFYWYRQILGQKVEFLVSFYNNEISEKSEIFDDQFSVERPDGSNFTLKIRSTKLEDSAMYFCASRTSGIIGELFFGEGSRLTVL.

This chain links TRBV5-4 with TRBJ1-1; 8 bases align to TRBD1. V lost 4 bases and J lost 0; bases outside the gene matches: 5. This CDR3 comprises 15 residues. The V gene's germline CDR1 is SGHNT and CDR2 YYREEE (reference sequence). The DNA for the CDR3 is TGTGCCAGCAGCCCAGGACAGGGAATGAACACTGAAGCTTTCTTT. Its protein product is CASSPGQGMNTEAFF.

The V gene is TRBV9, the J gene TRBJ2-1, with 11 bases identical to TRBD1. Germline V gene sequence: CDR1 SGDLS, CDR2 YYNGEE. The CDR3 loop spans 16 amino acids. The V segment lost 0 bases and the J segment 3 bases; nucleotides outside the gene matches: 2. CDR3 residues: CASSVVGTGGYNEQFF. CDR3 DNA sequence: TGTGCCAGCAGCGTAGTAGGGACAGGGGGCTACAATGAGCAGTTCTTC.